This entry lists 3 T cell receptor beta chains sequenced from one sample in a study of molecular identifiers for immune sequencing clone quantification. One entry per CDR3 protein, called by TCRdb with MiXCR from the PCR reads. The profile shows about 63,000 distinct CDR3 sequences, 19% of them singletons. The sequenced sample consisted of naive CD8+ T cells from blood, with Jurkat cell RNA spiked in. The subset was: FACS-sorted CD8+CD4-CCR7+CD45RA+ naive T cells. All receptors derive from a human donor in good health. Some libraries in this study had Jurkat cell RNA spiked in.

This clonotype was picked up many times. The rearrangement links TRBV29-1 to TRBJ1-1; a possible D gene is TRBD1 (5 bases). CDR3 length: 13 residues. The germline gives CDR1 SQVTM, CDR2 ANQGSEA. Trimming left V 6 bases short and J 4 bases short, with 15 bases between. CDR3 loop: CSVDARATTEAFF. In DNA, the CDR3 is TGCAGCGTGGACGCCAGGGCAACCACTGAAGCTTTCTTT.

This clonotype occurred many times. The gene calls are TRBV6-1 and TRBJ2-6; 9 bases map to TRBD1. Germline lookup yields CDR1 MNHNS and CDR2 SASEGT. This CDR3 comprises 17 residues. V shed 6 bases and J 0 bases; nucleotides not matched to a gene: 6. DNA for the CDR3: TGTGCCAGCAGAGTAAGGGACAGGGACTCTGGGGCCAACGTCCTGACTTTC. It is translated as CASRVRDRDSGANVLTF.

The genes are TRBV27 and TRBJ2-3, with D perhaps given as TRBD1 or TRBD2 (5 bases each). V was cut by 2 bases and J by 7 bases, with 13 bases left in between. The CDR3 sequence is 14 residues long. Germline assignment: CDR1 MNHEY and CDR2 SMNVEV (reference sequence). The CDR3 DNA reads as TGTGCCAGCAGTTTAAGGGACCCGCGGTATACGCAGTATTTT. Protein: CASSLRDPRYTQYF.